The T cell receptor (beta chain) described here comes from a study of blood T cell repertoires in COVID-19. The data were produced by immunoSEQ multiplex PCR, yet TCRdb's version contains in-frame clones alone and is incomplete. The sample lists nearly 100,000 clones, approximately 84% occurring once. The germline V gene has CDR1 SNHLY and CDR2 FYNNEI. The CDR3 extends over 14 amino acids. V was clipped by 4 bases and J by 6 bases, with 10 bases between them. This chain joins TRBV2 and TRBJ1-6; perhaps TRBD1 as D (6 bases). This receptor was identified in a woman aged 60-70 years with acute or convalescent COVID-19. Specimen: peripheral blood. As DNA, the CDR3 is TGTGCCAGCAGTGTAGGGACAACTAATTCACCCCTCCACTTT. It is translated as CASSVGTTNSPLHF. The whole variable domain, filled in from reference TRBV2 and TRBJ1-6, reads EPEVTQTPSHQVTQMGQEVILRCVPISNHLYFYWYRQILGQKVEFLVSFYNNEISEKSEIFDDQFSVERPDGSNFTLKIRSTKLEDSAMYFCASSVGTTNSPLHFGNGTRLTVT.